The 28 T cell receptor beta chains in this list originate from one sample, sequenced in a study of blood T cell repertoires in COVID-19. The protocol was immunoSEQ multiplex PCR, while the TCRdb copy is restricted to in-frame clones and leaves out a portion. The sample records roughly 120,000 clones, roughly 83% being singletons. Sequenced input: peripheral blood. These receptors came from a human donor in a cohort sampled during active COVID-19.

This chain joins TRBV28 and TRBJ1-6; the D is unclear. Germline assignment: CDR1 MDHEN and CDR2 SYDVKM. The CDR3 sequence is 17 residues long. Trimming stripped 10 bases from V and 7 bases from J, with 26 bases between. The CDR3 spells CATHVGGLSFWNSPLHF. The CDR3 DNA sequence: TGTGCCACCCACGTAGGAGGGCTCTCCTTTTGGAATTCACCCCTCCACTTT. The complete variable domain, with remaining parts taken from reference TRBV28 and TRBJ1-6, reads DVKVTQSSRYLVKRTGEKVFLECVQDMDHENMFWYRQDPGLGLRLIYFSYDVKMKEKGDIPEGYSVSREKKERFSLILESASTNQTSMYLCATHVGGLSFWNSPLHFGNGTRLTVT.

The chain couples TRBV7-9 to TRBJ2-2; D is uncertain. V was shortened by 9 bases and J by 8 bases, with 16 bases between the two germline ends. The CDR3 loop spans 13 amino acids. Germline loops: CDR1 SEHNR, CDR2 FQNEAQ (reference sequence). The CDR3 here is CARAPTSGGELFF. CDR3 in DNA: TGTGCCAGAGCCCCCACGTCCGGTGGGGAGCTGTTTTTT.

The chain combines TRBV15 with TRBJ1-5; 7 bases agree with TRBD1. Trimming cost V 3 bases and J 4 bases; bases outside gene matches: 12. Germline V gene lookup returns CDR1 LNHNV and CDR2 YYDKDF (reference sequence). The CDR3 is 17 amino acids. CDR3: CATSSRTGDLGNQPQHF. The CDR3 coding sequence is TGTGCCACCAGCAGCAGAACAGGGGATTTGGGAAATCAGCCCCAGCATTTT.

The rearrangement uses TRBV5-1 and TRBJ1-6; D possibly corresponds to TRBD1 (5 bases). V was pared by 2 bases and J by 6 bases, with 9 bases between. The CDR3 runs 14 residues. Looked up from germline, CDR1 is SGHRS and CDR2 is YFSETQ. DNA of the CDR3: TGCGCCAGCAGCTTCGGGACTCCTAATTCACCCCTCCACTTT. This sequence encodes CASSFGTPNSPLHF. The full variable domain, rest sourced from reference TRBV5-1 and TRBJ1-6, is KAGVTQTPRYLIKTRGQQVTLSCSPISGHRSVSWYQQTPGQGLQFLFEYFSETQRNKGNFPGRFSGRQFSNSRSEMNVSTLELGDSALYLCASSFGTPNSPLHFGNGTRLTVT.

This sequence joins TRBV5-6 and TRBJ2-5, with D possibly being TRBD1 (6 bases). V dropped 3 bases and J dropped 5 bases, with 14 bases sitting between them. The CDR3 extends over 14 amino acids. The germline V gene encodes CDR1 SGHDT and CDR2 YYEEEE. The CDR3 spells CASSSTGGGETQYF. The CDR3 DNA is TGTGCCAGCAGCTCGACAGGAGGCGGGGAGACCCAGTACTTC.

The gene calls are TRBV5-1 and TRBJ2-5; the D gene is possibly TRBD1 (5 bases). With 0 bases removed from V and 4 bases from J, the gap between germline ends came to 7 bases. There are 13 residues in the CDR3. Germline-derived CDR1 and CDR2 are SGHRS and YFSETQ. DNA for the CDR3: TGCGCCAGCAGCTTGGGGGGCGGAGAGACCCAGTACTTC. It translates to CASSLGGGETQYF.

This sequence joins TRBV6-5 and TRBJ2-1; D may be TRBD1 (5 bases). The CDR3 runs 15 residues. CDR1 is MNHEY and CDR2 is SVGAGI in the germline V gene. V dropped 2 bases and J dropped 4 bases, with 12 bases sitting between them. In DNA, the CDR3 is TGTGCCAGCAGTTACACAGCCCCAGGGTACAATGAGCAGTTCTTC. Amino acids: CASSYTAPGYNEQFF.

The chain recombines TRBV7-2 with TRBJ2-7, with TRBD2 identical over 7 bases. The CDR3 runs 15 residues. V lost 3 bases and J lost 2; bases outside the gene matches: 7. Germline CDR1 SGHTA, CDR2 FQGNSA. CDR3 sequence: CASSFITSAAYEQYF. The DNA of the CDR3 is TGTGCCAGCAGCTTTATCACTAGCGCCGCCTACGAGCAGTACTTC.

This chain uses TRBV19 with TRBJ2-5; D gene unclear. CDR1 and CDR2 from the germline V gene are LNHDA and SQIVND (reference sequence). With 7 bases removed from V and 1 base from J, the gap between germline ends came to 7 bases. The CDR3 sequence is 12 residues long. CDR3 DNA sequence: TGTGCCAGTAATGGCCCCCAAGAGACCCAGTACTTC. Its protein product is CASNGPQETQYF.

The chain couples TRBV5-4 to TRBJ1-2; D unclear. This CDR3 contains 11 residues. V was cut by 4 bases and J by 6 bases, with 7 bases left in between. The germline V gene has CDR1 SGHNT and CDR2 YYREEE (reference sequence). The CDR3 sequence: CASSADHGYTF. As DNA, the CDR3 is TGTGCCAGCAGCGCGGATCATGGCTACACCTTC.

CDR3 sequence: CASSLEGGGKAFF. The CDR3 DNA reads as TGTGCCAGCAGCTTGGAGGGAGGGGGGAAAGCTTTCTTT. The chain is built from TRBV11-2 and TRBJ1-1; TRBD1 is a possible D gene (6 bases). With 3 bases removed from V and 9 bases from J, the gap between germline ends came to 14 bases. The germline V gene has CDR1 SGHAT and CDR2 FQNNGV. This CDR3 has 13 residues.

This clone appeared a few times. The chain carries TRBV5-1 and TRBJ2-1, with D perhaps matching TRBD2 (5 bases). Trimming left V 2 bases short and J 1 base short, with 7 bases between. Germline CDR1 is SGHRS and CDR2 is YFSETQ. This CDR3 is built from 14 residues. The CDR3 DNA is TGCGCCAGCAGCTTTCGCGGGTCCTACAATGAGCAGTTCTTC. Residues: CASSFRGSYNEQFF.

The chain employs TRBV6-6 and TRBJ1-2, with TRBD1 matching over 7 bases. The CDR3 loop spans 15 amino acids. V shed 0 bases, J shed 6 bases, and the junction held 7 bases outside the gene matches. The germline V gene encodes CDR1 MNHNY and CDR2 SVGAGI (reference sequence). CDR3 sequence: CASSYSGTEGNGYTF. Here the CDR3 DNA reads TGTGCCAGCAGTTACTCCGGGACAGAGGGGAATGGCTACACCTTC.

The chain links TRBV11-2 to TRBJ1-1; the D is unclear. Germline CDR1 SGHAT, CDR2 FQNNGV. CDR3 length: 15 amino acids. Deletions cut 0 bases from V and 5 bases from J, with 13 bases between. DNA for the CDR3: TGTGCCAGCAGCTTAGAACCGCAAAGGAGGACTGAAGCTTTCTTT. The encoded protein is CASSLEPQRRTEAFF.

This chain connects TRBV27 to TRBJ2-1, with 15 bases aligning to TRBD2. V was clipped by 5 bases and J by 7 bases; unmatched bases: 9. Germline CDR1 and CDR2: MNHEY and SMNVEV (reference sequence). CDR3 size: 17 residues. The CDR3 nucleotides are TGTGCCAGCAGTCCCGTCGGACTAGCGGGAGGGTGGAATGAGCAGTTCTTC. It yields the protein CASSPVGLAGGWNEQFF.

CDR3 protein: CASSPGGQGAEQYF. CDR3 nucleotide sequence: TGTGCCAGCTCACCAGGCGGACAGGGGGCCGAGCAGTACTTC. The J gene is TRBJ2-7, the V gene TRBV18, with 11 bases matching TRBD1. Trimming took 2 bases from V and 6 from J; bases not matched to a gene: 3. Germline V CDR1 and CDR2: KGHSH, LQKENI. CDR3 length equals 14 residues. Using reference TRBV18 and TRBJ2-7 for the parts outside the CDR3, the full variable domain is NAGVMQNPRHLVRRRGQEARLRCSPMKGHSHVYWYRQLPEEGLKFMVYLQKENIIDESGMPKERFSAEFPKEGPSILRIQQVVRGDSAAYFCASSPGGQGAEQYFGPGTRLTVT.

This sequence joins TRBV5-6 and TRBJ2-1; 9 bases are a match to TRBD2. This CDR3 comprises 14 residues. V trimming: 5 bases; J trimming: 6 bases; junction bases outside the gene matches: 6. The germline V gene encodes CDR1 SGHDT and CDR2 YYEEEE. CDR3 region: CASRIAGESNEQFF. In DNA form, the CDR3 reads TGTGCCAGCAGAATAGCGGGAGAATCCAATGAGCAGTTCTTC.

The chain links TRBV27 to TRBJ2-1; 10 nucleotides align to TRBD2. V dropped 6 bases and J dropped 4; count of bases not matched to a gene: 18. This CDR3 has 19 residues. Germline V lookup: CDR1 MNHEY, CDR2 SMNVEV (reference sequence). The CDR3 nucleotides are TGTGCCAGCAGAAATACCCCGGTTAGTAGCGGGAGGAGGTACAATGAGCAGTTCTTC. Protein sequence: CASRNTPVSSGRRYNEQFF.

This chain uses TRBV2 with TRBJ1-2, with 7 bases fitting TRBD1. The ends lost 4 bases at V and 3 bases at J; junction bases unmatched: 2. The germline V gene has CDR1 SNHLY and CDR2 FYNNEI. This CDR3 region has 13 residues. The CDR3 bases are TGTGCCAGCAGTGGGACAGGCTACTATGGCTACACCTTC. Amino acids: CASSGTGYYGYTF.

This chain joins TRBV7-9 and TRBJ2-1, with TRBD1 matching 10 bases. Germline V CDR1 and CDR2: SEHNR, FQNEAQ (reference sequence). V lost 8 bases to trimming and J lost 9 bases; unmatched junction nucleotides: 10. This CDR3 is 14 amino acids long. The CDR3 region has the DNA TGTGCCAGCCAAGGGACAGGGGTCTTCTTTGAGCAGTTCTTC. This codes for CASQGTGVFFEQFF.

The chain combines TRBV7-6 with TRBJ2-7; D is perhaps TRBD1 (6 bases). The CDR3 spans 16 residues. V lost 3 bases to trimming and J lost 5 bases, with 20 bases between them. Germline CDR1 SGHVS, CDR2 FNYEAQ. This CDR3 is CASSFAPGQGKNEQYF. DNA for the CDR3: TGTGCCAGCAGCTTTGCCCCCGGGCAGGGGAAGAACGAGCAGTACTTC.

The V call is TRBV14, the J call TRBJ2-7; D is uncertain. Trimming removed 4 bases from V and 1 base from J, with 20 bases in between. The CDR3 is 17 amino acids. The germline V gene encodes CDR1 SGHDN and CDR2 FVKESK. The DNA for the CDR3 is TGTGCCAGCAGCCCTAAAAGAGGTTACGAAAAATCCTACGAGCAGTACTTC. This encodes CASSPKRGYEKSYEQYF.

The chain carries TRBV19 and TRBJ1-5; D is perhaps TRBD1 (6 bases). Germline V gene lookup returns CDR1 LNHDA and CDR2 SQIVND (reference sequence). The CDR3 totals 16 residues. V was trimmed by 5 bases and J by 6 bases, leaving 20 bases between them. The CDR3 is CASSSPAGAGGQPQHF. In DNA form, the CDR3 reads TGTGCCAGTAGTTCCCCCGCGGGGGCGGGTGGTCAGCCCCAGCATTTT.

J is TRBJ2-6 and V is TRBV7-2; 12 bases are a match to TRBD2. The trim removed 5 bases at V and 0 bases at J, leaving 5 bases unmatched. The CDR3 loop spans 18 amino acids. Germline CDR1 is SGHTA and CDR2 is FQGNSA. CDR3 loop: CASSPTSGRNSGANVLTF. For the CDR3, the DNA is TGTGCCAGCAGCCCTACTAGCGGGAGGAACTCTGGGGCCAACGTCCTGACTTTC.

This chain uses TRBV28 with TRBJ2-5; TRBD1 might be the D (5 bases). CDR1 is MDHEN, CDR2 SYDVKM, per germline. CDR3 size: 13 residues. V was shortened by 10 bases and J by 7 bases, with 19 bases between the two germline ends. The CDR3 reads CATRQPPGGTQYF. CDR3 nucleotide sequence: TGTGCCACTCGACAGCCGCCCGGTGGGACCCAGTACTTC.

The chain recombines TRBV19 with TRBJ2-1; 7 nucleotides agree with TRBD2. This CDR3 is 18 amino acids long. Germline V CDR1 and CDR2: LNHDA, SQIVND (reference sequence). The junction had 12 bases not matched to a gene; V was cut back by 2 bases and J by 2 bases. CDR3 DNA sequence: TGTGCCAGTAGTATATACCCCCCCACTAGCGTCGCCTACAATGAGCAGTTCTTC. It codes for CASSIYPPTSVAYNEQFF.

The V call is TRBV5-1, the J call TRBJ2-2, with TRBD2 matching 8 bases. In germline, CDR1 is SGHRS, CDR2 YFSETQ. The CDR3 covers 14 residues. Losses at the gene ends were 0 bases for V and 6 bases for J; bases not matched to a gene: 1. The CDR3 sequence: CASSLGSGAGELFF. In nucleotides, the CDR3 is TGCGCCAGCAGCTTGGGTAGCGGGGCCGGGGAGCTGTTTTTT.

The chain links TRBV4-3 to TRBJ2-3; 9 bases line up with TRBD1. The CDR3 has 16 residues. Losses at the gene ends were 1 base for V and 0 bases for J; bases not matched to a gene: 2. Looked up from germline, CDR1 is LGHNA and CDR2 is YSLEER. CDR3 sequence reads: CASSQGGTGSTDTQYF. In nucleotides, the CDR3 is TGCGCCAGCAGCCAAGGGGGGACAGGGAGCACAGATACGCAGTATTTT.